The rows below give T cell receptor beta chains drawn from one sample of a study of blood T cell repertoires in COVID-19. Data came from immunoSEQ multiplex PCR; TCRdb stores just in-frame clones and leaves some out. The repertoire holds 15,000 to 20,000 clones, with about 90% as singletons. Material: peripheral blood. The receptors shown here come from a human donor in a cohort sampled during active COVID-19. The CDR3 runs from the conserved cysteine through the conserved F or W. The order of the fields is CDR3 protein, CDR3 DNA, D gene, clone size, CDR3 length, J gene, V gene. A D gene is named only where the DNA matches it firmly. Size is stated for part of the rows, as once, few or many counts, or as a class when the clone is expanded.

cdr3_aa: CASSLGGGANEQFF
cdr3_nt: TGCGCCAGCAGCTTGGGTGGGGGGGCAAATGAGCAGTTCTTC
d_call: .
clone_size: .
cdr3_length: 14
j_call: TRBJ2-1
v_call: TRBV5-1

cdr3_aa: CASSLGPQQETQYF
cdr3_nt: TGTGCCAGCAGCTTAGGCCCACAACAAGAGACCCAGTACTTC
d_call: .
clone_size: once
cdr3_length: 14
j_call: TRBJ2-5
v_call: TRBV7-2

cdr3_aa: CAWKLAGANTGELFF
cdr3_nt: TGTGCCTGGAAACTAGCGGGAGCCAACACCGGGGAGCTGTTTTTT
d_call: TRBD2
clone_size: .
cdr3_length: 15
j_call: TRBJ2-2
v_call: TRBV30

cdr3_aa: CASSLNIAGTDTQYF
cdr3_nt: TGTGCCAGCAGCTTAAATATAGCGGGGACAGATACGCAGTATTTT
d_call: TRBD2
clone_size: once
cdr3_length: 15
j_call: TRBJ2-3
v_call: TRBV11-2

cdr3_aa: CASSRDNNSPLHF
cdr3_nt: TGTGCCAGCTCACGGGACAACAATTCACCCCTCCACTTT
d_call: .
clone_size: few
cdr3_length: 13
j_call: TRBJ1-6
v_call: TRBV18

cdr3_aa: CASSLRRGGTYEQYF
cdr3_nt: TGCGCCAGCAGTCTCCGCAGGGGCGGTACCTACGAGCAGTACTTC
d_call: .
clone_size: .
cdr3_length: 15
j_call: TRBJ2-7
v_call: TRBV23-1

cdr3_aa: CASSLSRGWQLMTEAFF
cdr3_nt: TGTGCCAGCAGTTTGTCCAGGGGTTGGCAACTAATGACTGAAGCTTTCTTT
d_call: .
clone_size: once
cdr3_length: 17
j_call: TRBJ1-1
v_call: TRBV6-2/TRBV6-3

cdr3_aa: CASSQNRGNQETQYF
cdr3_nt: TGCGCCAGCAGCCAAAACAGGGGTAACCAAGAGACCCAGTACTTC
d_call: TRBD1
clone_size: .
cdr3_length: 15
j_call: TRBJ2-5
v_call: TRBV4-3

cdr3_aa: CAWSPGTGHLPQHF
cdr3_nt: TGTGCCTGGAGTCCCGGGACAGGGCACTTGCCCCAGCATTTT
d_call: TRBD1
clone_size: few
cdr3_length: 14
j_call: TRBJ1-5
v_call: TRBV30

cdr3_aa: CASSISWGRGGGELFF
cdr3_nt: TGTGCCAGCAGCATCAGCTGGGGGAGAGGGGGCGGGGAGCTGTTTTTT
d_call: .
clone_size: .
cdr3_length: 16
j_call: TRBJ2-2
v_call: TRBV9

cdr3_aa: CASSSSFGGPDTQYF
cdr3_nt: TGTGCCAGCAGCTCCAGTTTTGGGGGCCCAGATACGCAGTATTTT
d_call: .
clone_size: once
cdr3_length: 15
j_call: TRBJ2-3
v_call: TRBV7-8

cdr3_aa: CASSLSLQTRNNEQFF
cdr3_nt: TGTGCCAGCAGCTTAAGCCTACAGACTAGGAACAATGAGCAGTTCTTC
d_call: .
clone_size: .
cdr3_length: 16
j_call: TRBJ2-1
v_call: TRBV7-3

cdr3_aa: CASSLARFDEQFF
cdr3_nt: TGTGCCAGCAGCTTAGCGCGGTTTGATGAGCAGTTCTTC
d_call: .
clone_size: .
cdr3_length: 13
j_call: TRBJ2-1
v_call: TRBV7-2

cdr3_aa: CAISGTSGITGELFF
cdr3_nt: TGTGCCATCAGCGGGACTAGCGGAATCACCGGGGAGCTGTTTTTT
d_call: TRBD2
clone_size: .
cdr3_length: 15
j_call: TRBJ2-2
v_call: TRBV10-3

cdr3_aa: CASSEQGSKADTQYF
cdr3_nt: TGTGCCAGCAGTGAACAGGGATCCAAAGCAGATACGCAGTATTTT
d_call: .
clone_size: .
cdr3_length: 15
j_call: TRBJ2-3
v_call: TRBV6-1

cdr3_aa: CASSSRQVINEKLFF
cdr3_nt: TGTGCCAGCAGTTCCCGACAGGTTATAAATGAAAAACTGTTTTTT
d_call: .
clone_size: .
cdr3_length: 15
j_call: TRBJ1-4
v_call: TRBV28

cdr3_aa: CSASDGMTGGAGSTDTQYF
cdr3_nt: TGCAGTGCTAGTGACGGGATGACAGGGGGCGCGGGTAGCACAGATACGCAGTATTTT
d_call: TRBD1
clone_size: .
cdr3_length: 19
j_call: TRBJ2-3
v_call: TRBV20-1

cdr3_aa: CASSPDRATGELFF
cdr3_nt: TGCGCCAGCAGCCCCGACAGGGCCACCGGGGAGCTGTTTTTT
d_call: TRBD1
clone_size: .
cdr3_length: 14
j_call: TRBJ2-2
v_call: TRBV4-1

cdr3_aa: CASSAQGITEAFF
cdr3_nt: TGTGCCAGCAGTGCACAGGGGATCACTGAAGCTTTCTTT
d_call: TRBD1
clone_size: .
cdr3_length: 13
j_call: TRBJ1-1
v_call: TRBV6-2/TRBV6-3

cdr3_aa: CASSPRGGTGELFF
cdr3_nt: TGTGCCAGCAGCCCCCGTGGGGGGACCGGGGAGCTGTTTTTT
d_call: .
clone_size: .
cdr3_length: 14
j_call: TRBJ2-2
v_call: TRBV2

cdr3_aa: CSASTGSGNTIYF
cdr3_nt: TGCAGTGCTAGTACGGGGTCCGGAAACACCATATATTTT
d_call: .
clone_size: .
cdr3_length: 13
j_call: TRBJ1-3
v_call: TRBV20-1

cdr3_aa: CASSDLNRGTDTQYF
cdr3_nt: TGTGCCAGCAGTGACTTAAACAGGGGCACAGATACGCAGTATTTT
d_call: .
clone_size: .
cdr3_length: 15
j_call: TRBJ2-3
v_call: TRBV6-2/TRBV6-3

cdr3_aa: CASSLATGKETQYF
cdr3_nt: TGTGCCAGCTCACTAGCTACAGGGAAAGAGACCCAGTACTTC
d_call: .
clone_size: .
cdr3_length: 14
j_call: TRBJ2-5
v_call: TRBV18

cdr3_aa: CASSERGESTDTQYF
cdr3_nt: TGTGCCAGCAGTGAGCGGGGGGAAAGCACAGATACGCAGTATTTT
d_call: TRBD2
clone_size: .
cdr3_length: 15
j_call: TRBJ2-3
v_call: TRBV6-4

cdr3_aa: CASSEELGAGGNTIYF
cdr3_nt: TGTGCCAGCAGTGAAGAATTGGGGGCAGGAGGAAACACCATATATTTT
d_call: .
clone_size: .
cdr3_length: 16
j_call: TRBJ1-3
v_call: TRBV6-1

cdr3_aa: CASSGLAVNTGELFF
cdr3_nt: TGCGCCAGCAGCGGACTAGCGGTTAACACCGGGGAGCTGTTTTTT
d_call: TRBD2
clone_size: .
cdr3_length: 15
j_call: TRBJ2-2
v_call: TRBV5-1

cdr3_aa: CASSLRGSEQFF
cdr3_nt: TGTGCCAGCAGCTTGCGCGGTTCAGAGCAGTTCTTC
d_call: .
clone_size: .
cdr3_length: 12
j_call: TRBJ2-1
v_call: TRBV5-6

cdr3_aa: CASSFRRGTSGNNEQFF
cdr3_nt: TGTGCCAGCAGCTTTCGCCGCGGGACTAGCGGAAACAATGAGCAGTTCTTC
d_call: TRBD2
clone_size: .
cdr3_length: 17
j_call: TRBJ2-1
v_call: TRBV11-2

cdr3_aa: CASSRDRGLNQPQHF
cdr3_nt: TGTGCCAGTAGCCGGGACAGGGGGTTGAATCAGCCCCAGCATTTT
d_call: TRBD1
clone_size: .
cdr3_length: 15
j_call: TRBJ1-5
v_call: TRBV19

cdr3_aa: CASSRRITSQYF
cdr3_nt: TGTGCCAGCAGCCGGAGAATCACTTCGCAGTATTTT
d_call: .
clone_size: .
cdr3_length: 12
j_call: TRBJ2-3
v_call: TRBV7-8

cdr3_aa: CASSEQGLGTDTQYF
cdr3_nt: TGTGCCAGCAGTGAACAGGGGTTGGGCACAGATACGCAGTATTTT
d_call: .
clone_size: .
cdr3_length: 15
j_call: TRBJ2-3
v_call: TRBV2

cdr3_aa: CASSQGTGQGPYNEQFF
cdr3_nt: TGTGCCAGCAGCCAAGGGACTGGACAGGGCCCCTACAATGAGCAGTTCTTC
d_call: TRBD1
clone_size: .
cdr3_length: 17
j_call: TRBJ2-1
v_call: TRBV3-1/TRBV3-2

cdr3_aa: CASSRDNSNQPQHF
cdr3_nt: TGTGCCAGCAGTCGAGACAATAGCAATCAGCCCCAGCATTTT
d_call: .
clone_size: .
cdr3_length: 14
j_call: TRBJ1-5
v_call: TRBV28

cdr3_aa: CASSSEDRNEKLFF
cdr3_nt: TGTGCCAGCAGCTCCGAGGACAGGAATGAAAAACTGTTTTTT
d_call: TRBD1
clone_size: .
cdr3_length: 14
j_call: TRBJ1-4
v_call: TRBV5-4

cdr3_aa: CASSKLQGNYGYTF
cdr3_nt: TGTGCCAGCAGCAAATTGCAGGGAAACTATGGCTACACCTTC
d_call: .
clone_size: .
cdr3_length: 14
j_call: TRBJ1-2
v_call: TRBV21-1

cdr3_aa: CASSSTGRRAEAFF
cdr3_nt: TGTGCCAGCAGTTCGACAGGGAGGAGGGCTGAAGCTTTCTTT
d_call: TRBD1
clone_size: .
cdr3_length: 14
j_call: TRBJ1-1
v_call: TRBV7-9

cdr3_aa: CASSLGTAGNEQFF
cdr3_nt: TGTGCCAGCAGCTTAGGGACGGCGGGGAATGAGCAGTTCTTC
d_call: .
clone_size: .
cdr3_length: 14
j_call: TRBJ2-1
v_call: TRBV7-9

cdr3_aa: CASSGRTAGELFF
cdr3_nt: TGTGCCAGCAGCGGTCGGACTGCCGGGGAGCTGTTTTTT
d_call: .
clone_size: once
cdr3_length: 13
j_call: TRBJ2-2
v_call: TRBV7-8

cdr3_aa: CAWYPHASSYNEQFF
cdr3_nt: TGTGCCTGGTACCCCCACGCGAGCTCCTACAATGAGCAGTTCTTC
d_call: .
clone_size: .
cdr3_length: 15
j_call: TRBJ2-1
v_call: TRBV30

cdr3_aa: CASSQERTSGGTGELFF
cdr3_nt: TGTGCCAGCAGCCAAGAAAGGACTAGCGGGGGGACCGGGGAGCTGTTTTTT
d_call: TRBD2
clone_size: once
cdr3_length: 17
j_call: TRBJ2-2
v_call: TRBV3-1/TRBV3-2

cdr3_aa: CASSYSKLQMNTEAFF
cdr3_nt: TGTGCCAGCAGTTACTCGAAGTTACAGATGAACACTGAAGCTTTCTTT
d_call: .
clone_size: .
cdr3_length: 16
j_call: TRBJ1-1
v_call: TRBV6-2/TRBV6-3

cdr3_aa: CAWSRDSSRSGANVLTF
cdr3_nt: TGTGCCTGGAGCCGGGACAGCTCTCGCTCTGGGGCCAACGTCCTGACTTTC
d_call: TRBD1
clone_size: .
cdr3_length: 17
j_call: TRBJ2-6
v_call: TRBV30

cdr3_aa: CASSSPSGQRVGGYTF
cdr3_nt: TGTGCCAGCAGTTCCCCCTCCGGACAGCGAGTTGGGGGCTACACCTTC
d_call: .
clone_size: .
cdr3_length: 16
j_call: TRBJ1-2
v_call: TRBV28

cdr3_aa: CASRGFRQGDYGYTF
cdr3_nt: TGTGCCAGCAGGGGATTTCGACAGGGGGACTATGGCTACACCTTC
d_call: TRBD1
clone_size: .
cdr3_length: 15
j_call: TRBJ1-2
v_call: TRBV27

cdr3_aa: CASSKSFEAFF
cdr3_nt: TGTGCCAGTAGTAAGAGTTTTGAAGCTTTCTTT
d_call: .
clone_size: .
cdr3_length: 11
j_call: TRBJ1-1
v_call: TRBV19

cdr3_aa: CAWSGGGNQPQHF
cdr3_nt: TGTGCCTGGAGTGGGGGCGGCAATCAGCCCCAGCATTTT
d_call: .
clone_size: .
cdr3_length: 13
j_call: TRBJ1-5
v_call: TRBV30

cdr3_aa: CASSFAGGSYNEQFF
cdr3_nt: TGTGCCAGCAGTTTTGCGGGGGGATCCTACAATGAGCAGTTCTTC
d_call: TRBD2
clone_size: .
cdr3_length: 15
j_call: TRBJ2-1
v_call: TRBV28

cdr3_aa: CSASLSRTSGDQETQYF
cdr3_nt: TGCAGTGCTAGTCTTTCCCGGACTAGCGGGGACCAAGAGACCCAGTACTTC
d_call: TRBD2
clone_size: .
cdr3_length: 17
j_call: TRBJ2-5
v_call: TRBV20-1